Shown below are 30 T cell receptor beta chains from a single sample sequenced in a study of cytomegalovirus exposure and HLA in healthy donors. PCR amplification relied on 60 Vbeta primers (plus 13 Jbeta primers). Profiling relied on immunoSEQ multiplex PCR, and the TCRdb table lists in-frame clones only, not all of them. The sample has under 90,000 clones, around three quarters seen once. Sequenced input: PBMCs. The receptors originated from a woman between 50 and 59 years old in good health and CMV-seropositive.

This clone appeared once. This chain joins TRBV4-3 and TRBJ2-3, with 12 bases identical to TRBD2. Germline V gene sequence: CDR1 LGHNA, CDR2 YSLEER. The junction had 15 bases not matched to a gene; V was cut back by 0 bases and J by 2 bases. This CDR3 region has 21 residues. CDR3 DNA sequence: TGCGCCAGCAGCCAAGAATCGGGCTTACTAGCGGGGGGTTTTAACACAGATACGCAGTATTTT. It translates to CASSQESGLLAGGFNTDTQYF.

This chain links TRBV5-4 with TRBJ1-1; TRBD1 matches at 8 bases. CDR1 and CDR2 (germline): SGHNT, YYREEE (reference sequence). The V gene end was trimmed by 0 bases and the J gene end by 4 bases; junction bases not matched to a gene: 2. The CDR3 sequence is 14 residues long. CDR3 sequence reads: CASSLVTGGTEAFF. CDR3 DNA sequence: TGTGCCAGCAGCTTGGTAACAGGGGGCACTGAAGCTTTCTTT.

V gene TRBV18 combines with J gene TRBJ2-1; D is perhaps TRBD2 (6 bases). The germline V gene has CDR1 KGHSH and CDR2 LQKENI. Trimming took off 0 bases at V and 4 bases at J, with 13 bases between the two ends. The CDR3 runs to 16 residues. The CDR3 loop is CASSPPGLALYNEQFF. The CDR3 DNA follows: TGTGCCAGCTCACCACCGGGGCTAGCGTTATACAATGAGCAGTTCTTC.

This chain uses TRBV28 with TRBJ1-2, with D hard to call. Trimming left V 0 bases short and J 8 bases short, with 10 bases between. CDR1 MDHEN and CDR2 SYDVKM come from the germline V gene. The CDR3 totals 13 residues. This CDR3 reads CASSLWGSWGYTF. The CDR3 coding sequence is TGTGCCAGCAGTTTATGGGGCTCTTGGGGCTACACCTTC.

V gene TRBV30 combines with J gene TRBJ1-1; D is unresolved. The V end lost 0 bases, the J end lost 3 bases, and 8 bases lay between the germline ends. CDR1 is GTSNPN, CDR2 SVGIG, per germline (reference sequence). CDR3 length: 13 residues. CDR3 in DNA: TGTGCCTGGAGTGTATGGCTTGACACTGAAGCTTTCTTT. Encoded protein: CAWSVWLDTEAFF.

The chain is built from TRBV9 and TRBJ1-1; a weak D match, TRBD1 (5 bases). The CDR3 totals 14 residues. Germline-derived CDR1 and CDR2 are SGDLS and YYNGEE. The ends were cut back, 5 bases at V and 6 bases at J, with 17 bases in the middle. DNA of the CDR3: TGTGCCAGCAGTACGGGCGGGGGGAGGTCTGAAGCTTTCTTT. The encoded protein is CASSTGGGRSEAFF.

This chain connects TRBV4-1 to TRBJ2-2; TRBD1 aligns across 7 bases. The V gene end was trimmed by 6 bases and the J gene end by 5 bases; junction bases not matched to a gene: 9. CDR3 length equals 15 residues. CDR1 is MGHRA, CDR2 YSYEKL, per germline. The CDR3 sequence: CASSGDSPKTGELFF. CDR3 coding DNA: TGCGCCAGCAGTGGGGACAGTCCCAAGACCGGGGAGCTGTTTTTT.

The rearrangement joins TRBV7-8 to TRBJ1-5; 7 bases match TRBD1. V was pared by 3 bases and J by 2 bases, with 7 bases of the junction left unmatched. Germline values: CDR1 SGHVS, CDR2 FQNEAQ. The CDR3 extends over 16 amino acids. CDR3 sequence reads: CASSFCRTGGNQPQHF. CDR3 coding DNA: TGTGCCAGCAGCTTCTGCCGAACAGGGGGCAATCAGCCCCAGCATTTT.

CDR3 amino acids: CASSDGRAEETQYF. In DNA form, the CDR3 reads TGTGCCAGCAGCGACGGGAGGGCCGAAGAGACCCAGTACTTC. The chain uses TRBV28 and TRBJ2-5; TRBD2 matches at 8 bases. The CDR3 spans 14 residues. In germline, CDR1 is MDHEN, CDR2 SYDVKM. V dropped 6 bases and J dropped 3; count of bases not matched to a gene: 6.

This chain joins TRBV27 and TRBJ1-5; 7 positions agree with TRBD1. Germline V lookup: CDR1 MNHEY, CDR2 SMNVEV (reference sequence). Trimming at V came to 2 bases and at J to 2 bases, leaving 0 bases not matched to a gene. This CDR3 region has 14 residues. For the CDR3, the DNA is TGTGCCAGCAGTTTAGACAGGGGCAATCAGCCCCAGCATTTT. Its translation is CASSLDRGNQPQHF.

A few counts support this clone. As DNA, the CDR3 is TGTGCCAGCAGCTTGGGAATTGTGGGGGGAGGCTCCTACGAGCAGTACTTC. It codes for CASSLGIVGGGSYEQYF. The chain is built from TRBV5-8 and TRBJ2-7; D possibly corresponds to TRBD2 (6 bases). This CDR3 spans 17 amino acids. V lost 0 bases, J lost 0 bases, and 16 bases lay in between. Germline CDR1 and CDR2: SGHTS and YDEGEE.

The genes are TRBV9 and TRBJ2-1; a possible D gene is TRBD2 (7 bases). V shed 0 bases and J shed 2 bases, with 12 bases lying between them. The germline gives CDR1 SGDLS, CDR2 YYNGEE. This CDR3 is 16 amino acids long. The CDR3 loop is CASSVGWGGPYNEQFF. The CDR3 nucleotides read TGTGCCAGCAGCGTAGGGTGGGGGGGCCCCTACAATGAGCAGTTCTTC.

The chain uses TRBV7-9 and TRBJ2-7; TRBD1 might be the D (6 bases). V was clipped by 2 bases and J by 1 base, with 9 bases between them. Germline CDR1 SEHNR, CDR2 FQNEAQ (reference sequence). This CDR3 is built from 14 residues. CDR3 sequence: CASSLSQGSYEQYF. DNA of the CDR3: TGTGCCAGCAGCTTATCTCAGGGGTCCTACGAGCAGTACTTC.

V is TRBV25-1 and J is TRBJ1-1, with D perhaps matching TRBD1 (5 bases). This CDR3 is 13 amino acids long. The germline V gene has CDR1 MGHDK and CDR2 SYGVNS. Trimming removed 6 bases from V and 4 bases from J, with 12 bases in between. The CDR3 region has the DNA TGTGCCAGCAGCTTCACGGGGGGCACTGAAGCTTTCTTT. Its protein product is CASSFTGGTEAFF.

A note on this clone: The junction and the germline gene differ at one end; a read error may be behind it. The chain employs TRBV15 and TRBJ2-6; TRBD1 might be the D (5 bases). CDR3 length: 15 residues. CDR1 and CDR2 (germline): LNHNV, YYDKDF (reference sequence). The CDR3 protein is CATSRDRSGANALTF. DNA of the CDR3: TGTGCCACCAGCAGAGACCGCTCTGGGGCCAACGCCCTGACTTTC.

This clone was found a few times. This chain uses TRBV5-1 with TRBJ1-3; D call uncertain. Germline V gives CDR1 SGHRS, CDR2 YFSETQ. Trimming shortened V by 8 bases and J by 4 bases, and 13 bases separated the two germline ends. This CDR3 region has 13 residues. CDR3 amino acids: CASSETPGNTIYF. CDR3 DNA: TGCGCCAGTTCTGAGACACCAGGAAACACCATATATTTT.

The rearrangement joins TRBV29-1 to TRBJ1-3; tentative D call: TRBD1 (6 bases). The CDR3 spans 14 residues. Germline lookup yields CDR1 SQVTM and CDR2 ANQGSEA. The V gene lost 6 bases and the J gene lost 3 bases, with 15 bases spanning the gap. The CDR3 bases are TGCAGCGTCACTCTGAGCAGGGGTGGAAACACCATATATTTT. It codes for CSVTLSRGGNTIYF.

V and J are TRBV28 and TRBJ2-3; 8 nucleotides match TRBD2. J lost 3 bases, V lost 6 bases, and 5 bases had no gene match. This CDR3 is 14 amino acids long. The germline CDR1 and CDR2 sequences are MDHEN and SYDVKM. DNA of the CDR3: TGTGCCAGCAGGGACCCGGGGGGGACAGATACGCAGTATTTT. Amino acids: CASRDPGGTDTQYF.

The chain combines TRBV5-1 with TRBJ2-1; 10 bases map to TRBD2. The V gene's germline CDR1 is SGHRS and CDR2 YFSETQ. The V segment lost 0 bases and the J segment 5 bases; nucleotides outside the gene matches: 2. The CDR3 loop spans 15 amino acids. The CDR3 region is CASSLDGTSDNEQFF. The CDR3 DNA follows: TGCGCCAGCAGCTTGGATGGGACTAGCGACAATGAGCAGTTCTTC.

The chain employs TRBV29-1 and TRBJ2-5, with 13 positions matching TRBD2. Germline V gene lookup returns CDR1 SQVTM and CDR2 ANQGSEA. The CDR3 contains 16 residues. V lost 3 bases and J lost 0; bases outside the gene matches: 4. The CDR3 bases are TGCAGCGTTGAGGAAGGACTAGCGGGGGACCAAGAGACCCAGTACTTC. As protein: CSVEEGLAGDQETQYF.

The CDR3 bases are TGTGCCAGTAGTATGAGACAGGGAAACCAAGAGACCCAGTACTTC. Translating gives CASSMRQGNQETQYF. V gene TRBV19 combines with J gene TRBJ2-5; 7 positions match TRBD1. From germline, CDR1 is LNHDA and CDR2 SQIVND (reference sequence). V shed 3 bases, J shed 0 bases, and the junction held 4 bases outside the gene matches. This CDR3 is 15 amino acids long.

The chain uses TRBV7-9 and TRBJ1-2; no reliable D call. The germline V and J ends were trimmed by 6 bases and 7 bases, with 15 bases remaining between them. Germline assignment: CDR1 SEHNR and CDR2 FQNEAQ (reference sequence). The CDR3 loop spans 13 amino acids. The CDR3 loop is CASSPPRVGGYTF. The CDR3 bases are TGTGCCAGCAGTCCTCCTCGGGTGGGTGGCTACACCTTC.

This clone was observed a few times. The chain is built from TRBV27 and TRBJ2-3, with 10 bases identical to TRBD1. Germline V CDR1 and CDR2: MNHEY, SMNVEV (reference sequence). The V gene end was trimmed by 5 bases and the J gene end by 4 bases; junction bases not matched to a gene: 6. The length of the CDR3 is 15 residues. The CDR3 coding sequence is TGTGCCAGCAGTCGACAGGGGGCAGGGTCAGATACGCAGTATTTT. Amino acid sequence: CASSRQGAGSDTQYF.

This clone showed up just a few times. This sequence joins TRBV18 and TRBJ2-2; a possible D gene is TRBD1 (5 bases). Germline V CDR1 and CDR2: KGHSH, LQKENI. The V end was cut by 3 bases, the J end by 0 bases, with 14 bases between. CDR3 length: 17 amino acids. CDR3 in DNA: TGTGCCAGCTCACCCCTACTCCGGACAACGAACACCGGGGAGCTGTTTTTT. Amino acid sequence: CASSPLLRTTNTGELFF. The whole variable domain, filled in from reference TRBV18 and TRBJ2-2, reads NAGVMQNPRHLVRRRGQEARLRCSPMKGHSHVYWYRQLPEEGLKFMVYLQKENIIDESGMPKERFSAEFPKEGPSILRIQQVVRGDSAAYFCASSPLLRTTNTGELFFGEGSRLTVL.

The rearrangement joins TRBV2 to TRBJ2-7, with D maybe TRBD2 (5 bases). V was trimmed by 8 bases and J by 0 bases, leaving 11 bases between them. CDR3 size: 13 residues. The germline gives CDR1 SNHLY, CDR2 FYNNEI. CDR3 region: CASDSDTSYEQYF. In DNA, the CDR3 is TGTGCCAGCGATAGCGACACCTCCTACGAGCAGTACTTC. The full variable domain, with the rest looked up from reference TRBV2 and TRBJ2-7, is EPEVTQTPSHQVTQMGQEVILRCVPISNHLYFYWYRQILGQKVEFLVSFYNNEISEKSEIFDDQFSVERPDGSNFTLKIRSTKLEDSAMYFCASDSDTSYEQYFGPGTRLTVT.

This clone was detected only a few times. V gene TRBV2 combines with J gene TRBJ2-3; 11 bases fit TRBD2. The CDR3 loop spans 15 amino acids. V shed 7 bases and J 5 bases; nucleotides not matched to a gene: 8. Germline V gene data show CDR1 as SNHLY and CDR2 as FYNNEI. The CDR3 region is CASTLLAGVRDTQYF. CDR3 nucleotide sequence: TGTGCCAGCACCCTACTAGCGGGAGTCCGAGATACGCAGTATTTT.

This clone was found a few times. This chain links TRBV6-1 with TRBJ1-2, with a possible D match to TRBD1 (6 bases). Germline CDR1 reads MNHNS; CDR2 reads SASEGT. Deletions cut 4 bases from V and 3 bases from J, with 9 bases between. The CDR3 is 13 amino acids. Here the CDR3 DNA reads TGTGCCAGCAGTGTAGGGGGAGACTATGGCTACACCTTC. Translation: CASSVGGDYGYTF.

The chain has TRBV7-9 and TRBJ2-5; weak D call: TRBD1 (6 bases). The ends were cut back, 5 bases at V and 2 bases at J, with 15 bases in the middle. The CDR3 is 15 residues long. Per the germline V gene, CDR1 is SEHNR and CDR2 is FQNEAQ (reference sequence). The CDR3 spells CASSAPGQEQETQYF. The CDR3 coding sequence is TGTGCCAGCAGCGCCCCGGGACAAGAACAAGAGACCCAGTACTTC.

The chain combines TRBV28 with TRBJ2-5; 13 nucleotides line up with TRBD2. Trimming took 6 bases from V and 7 from J; bases not matched to a gene: 5. The CDR3 has 14 residues. CDR1 MDHEN and CDR2 SYDVKM come from the germline V gene. CDR3 DNA: TGTGCCAGCAGACGGACTAGCGGGAGCGGGACCCAGTACTTC. Amino acid sequence: CASRRTSGSGTQYF.

The chain recombines TRBV28 with TRBJ1-2, with D perhaps matching TRBD1 (6 bases). The V end was cut by 3 bases, the J end by 6 bases, with 11 bases between. CDR1 and CDR2 from the germline V gene are MDHEN and SYDVKM. The CDR3 contains 13 residues. The CDR3 loop reads CASSFLRTDGYTF. In nucleotides, the CDR3 is TGTGCCAGCAGTTTTCTGAGGACAGATGGCTACACCTTC.